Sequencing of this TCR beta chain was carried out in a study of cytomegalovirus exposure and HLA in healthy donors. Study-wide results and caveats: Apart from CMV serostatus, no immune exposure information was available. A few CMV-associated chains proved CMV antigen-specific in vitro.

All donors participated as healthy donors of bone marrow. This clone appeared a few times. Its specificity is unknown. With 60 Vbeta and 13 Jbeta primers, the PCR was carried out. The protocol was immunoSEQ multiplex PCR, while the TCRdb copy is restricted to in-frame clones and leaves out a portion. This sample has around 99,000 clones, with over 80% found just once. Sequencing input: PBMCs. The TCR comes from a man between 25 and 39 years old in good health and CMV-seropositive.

This chain's CDR3 is CASSIENYRGYYEQYF. In DNA form, the CDR3 reads TGTGCCAGTAGTATAGAGAATTACAGGGGTTACTACGAGCAGTACTTC. J is TRBJ2-7 and V is TRBV19; 7 bases agree with TRBD1. The CDR3 totals 16 residues. V was clipped by 0 bases and J by 3 bases; unmatched bases: 8. Germline V gene lookup returns CDR1 LNHDA and CDR2 SQIVND (reference sequence).